The 24 T cell receptor beta chains below come from one sample, sequenced in a study of T cells in Graves' hyperthyroidism and ophthalmopathy. What was amplified from RNA transcripts were TCR beta CDR3 regions. HTBI primers were the set used in a first-round RT-PCR of the TCR CDR3. TCRdb reprocessed the multiplex PCR reads with MiXCR, giving one entry per CDR3 protein. The repertoire has 530,000 or so distinct CDR3 sequences, around a quarter of them found once; the top ten carry roughly 10%. Sequencing was done on a sample of blood. Receptor source: a woman between 25 and 40 years old with Graves' ophthalmopathy.

The J gene is TRBJ2-2, the V gene TRBV25-1, with 11 bases lining up with TRBD1. The CDR3 runs to 15 residues. With 2 bases clipped from V and 6 bases from J, the junction kept 2 bases outside the gene matches. Germline-derived CDR1 and CDR2 are MGHDK and SYGVNS. This chain's CDR3 is CASSEGQGAAGELFF. CDR3 coding DNA: TGTGCCAGCAGTGAAGGACAGGGGGCGGCCGGGGAGCTGTTTTTT.

This clonotype was found many times. V and J are TRBV5-1 and TRBJ1-1; D is unresolved. V lost 0 bases and J 0 bases, leaving 9 bases between the germline ends. Germline V gives CDR1 SGHRS, CDR2 YFSETQ. CDR3 length: 15 amino acids. The CDR3 coding sequence is TGCGCCAGCAGCTTGGTAGCCGGGATGAACACTGAAGCTTTCTTT. Protein: CASSLVAGMNTEAFF.

This clonotype was recorded a few times. The V gene is TRBV6-1, the J gene TRBJ1-1, with 8 nucleotides matching TRBD1. The ends lost 5 bases at V and 5 bases at J; junction bases unmatched: 10. This CDR3 comprises 15 residues. From germline, CDR1 is MNHNS and CDR2 SASEGT. This CDR3 is CASSPTPYRGTEAFF. CDR3 nucleotides: TGTGCCAGCAGTCCGACCCCCTACAGGGGGACTGAAGCTTTCTTT.

The table lists this clonotype with a few counts. The chain has TRBV18 and TRBJ2-2, with D possibly matching TRBD1 (6 bases). The CDR3 consists of 16 residues. Germline CDR1 is KGHSH and CDR2 is LQKENI. V lost 6 bases to trimming and J lost 3 bases, with 17 bases between them. CDR3 sequence reads: CASSSQGYGDTGELFF. The CDR3 DNA follows: TGTGCCAGCTCGTCGCAGGGGTACGGGGACACCGGGGAGCTGTTTTTT.

This clonotype was seen ten or more times. The V and J genes are TRBV29-1 and TRBJ2-7; tentatively, D is TRBD1 (6 bases). The CDR3 totals 13 residues. V was trimmed by 3 bases and J by 2 bases, leaving 11 bases between them. Germline assignment: CDR1 SQVTM and CDR2 ANQGSEA. CDR3 bases: TGCAGCGTTGACTCAGGGGATGCCTACGAGCAGTACTTC. This sequence encodes CSVDSGDAYEQYF.

Only a few counts were recorded for this clonotype. This chain uses TRBV11-3 with TRBJ1-1; D gene uncertain. There are 13 residues in the CDR3. Trimming shortened V by 5 bases and J by 4 bases, and 11 bases separated the two germline ends. Germline assignment: CDR1 SGHNT and CDR2 YENEEA. DNA of the CDR3: TGTGCCAGCAGCACCGTTTACGGCACTGAAGCTTTCTTT. It specifies CASSTVYGTEAFF.

This chain links TRBV4-1 with TRBJ1-2; possibly TRBD1 for D (6 bases). CDR1 is MGHRA and CDR2 is YSYEKL in the germline V gene. V gave up 1 base and J gave up 4 bases, with 19 bases separating them. There are 17 residues in the CDR3. The CDR3, as DNA: TGCGCCAGCAGCCAAGTTCGGCCAGGGGCGCAGACCTATGGCTACACCTTC. The encoded protein is CASSQVRPGAQTYGYTF.

The chain's CDR3 is CASKLSQGNYEQYF. The CDR3 DNA sequence: TGTGCCAGCAAATTGAGTCAGGGGAACTACGAGCAGTACTTC. The chain carries TRBV2 and TRBJ2-7, with D maybe TRBD1 (6 bases). The CDR3 spans 14 residues. The germline CDR1 and CDR2 sequences are SNHLY and FYNNEI. The ends were cut back, 7 bases at V and 3 bases at J, with 16 bases in the middle.

This clonotype was found many times. The rearrangement uses TRBV7-9 and TRBJ1-1; the D gene is possibly TRBD1 (6 bases). This CDR3 spans 13 amino acids. V gave up 7 bases and J gave up 3 bases, with 12 bases separating them. CDR1 SEHNR and CDR2 FQNEAQ come from the germline V gene (reference sequence). The CDR3, as DNA: TGTGCCAGCAAACTACAGGGCGACACTGAAGCTTTCTTT. It yields the protein CASKLQGDTEAFF.

This clonotype was seen at least ten times. The rearrangement links TRBV19 to TRBJ1-2; 8 bases map to TRBD1. CDR1 is LNHDA and CDR2 is SQIVND in the germline V gene (reference sequence). The junction had 0 bases not matched to a gene; V was cut back by 1 base and J by 2 bases. CDR3 length equals 14 residues. The CDR3 spells CASSIGTGNYGYTF. The CDR3 region has the DNA TGTGCCAGTAGTATAGGGACAGGGAACTATGGCTACACCTTC. The complete variable domain, with remaining parts taken from reference TRBV19 and TRBJ1-2, reads DGGITQSPKYLFRKEGQNVTLSCEQNLNHDAMYWYRQDPGQGLRLIYYSQIVNDFQKGDIAEGYSVSREKKESFPLTVTSAQKNPTAFYLCASSIGTGNYGYTFGSGTRLTVV.

This chain joins TRBV29-1 and TRBJ1-1; D ambiguous. The CDR3 runs to 11 residues. V was shortened by 3 bases and J by 10 bases, with 12 bases between the two germline ends. Per germline, CDR1 SQVTM and CDR2 ANQGSEA. The CDR3 DNA reads as TGCAGCGTTGATAGAGGATCAGGAGCTTTCTTT. Translating gives CSVDRGSGAFF.

This clonotype occurred many times. The rearrangement uses TRBV19 and TRBJ1-1; TRBD1 matches 7 bases. The CDR3 is 14 residues long. The germline V gene has CDR1 LNHDA and CDR2 SQIVND (reference sequence). The junction had 13 bases not matched to a gene; V was cut back by 10 bases and J by 5 bases. The CDR3: CATFNRGHWTEAFF. CDR3 DNA: TGTGCCACCTTTAATAGGGGGCATTGGACTGAAGCTTTCTTT.

This clonotype was recorded at least ten times. The chain carries TRBV20-1 and TRBJ1-1, with D tentatively TRBD1 (6 bases). From germline, CDR1 is DFQATT and CDR2 SNEGSKA (reference sequence). The V end was cut by 2 bases, the J end by 10 bases, with 11 bases between. The CDR3 loop spans 11 amino acids. The CDR3 DNA reads as TGCAGTGCTAGAAGGCAGGGGTTAGCTTTCTTT. It encodes CSARRQGLAFF.

This clonotype has a handful of counts. The CDR3 sequence: CASSFSGHSGANVLTF. CDR3 DNA sequence: TGTGCCAGCAGTTTTAGCGGTCACTCTGGGGCCAACGTCCTGACTTTC. The chain carries TRBV28 and TRBJ2-6, with a possible D match to TRBD2 (6 bases). V lost 3 bases, J lost 0 bases, and 9 bases lay in between. Germline V gives CDR1 MDHEN, CDR2 SYDVKM. The CDR3 spans 16 residues.

This clonotype has ten or more counts. The J gene is TRBJ2-7, the V gene TRBV15, with D perhaps matching TRBD2 (5 bases). The CDR3 covers 14 residues. CDR1 LNHNV and CDR2 YYDKDF come from the germline V gene (reference sequence). V was pared by 4 bases and J by 4 bases, with 14 bases between. Here the CDR3 DNA reads TGTGCCACCAGCATGGGAGCCAACCCTTACGAGCAGTACTTC. Translating it yields CATSMGANPYEQYF.

This clonotype was observed many times. The chain joins TRBV5-1 to TRBJ1-3, with D hard to call. With 2 bases removed from V and 4 bases from J, the gap between germline ends came to 7 bases. The germline V gene has CDR1 SGHRS and CDR2 YFSETQ. CDR3 length: 13 amino acids. The CDR3 nucleotides are TGCGCCAGCAGCTTCGGGGAAGGAAACACCATATATTTT. Its protein is CASSFGEGNTIYF.

There are many counts of this clonotype. V usage is TRBV27 and J usage is TRBJ1-5; weak D call: TRBD1 (6 bases). This CDR3 has 15 amino acids. With 2 bases removed from V and 3 bases from J, the gap between germline ends came to 11 bases. Germline V gives CDR1 MNHEY, CDR2 SMNVEV (reference sequence). In DNA, the CDR3 is TGTGCCAGCAGTTTAATAGGGACATACAATCAGCCCCAGCATTTT. It is translated as CASSLIGTYNQPQHF.

This clonotype was found many times. The J gene is TRBJ1-5, the V gene TRBV2, with 10 bases fitting TRBD1. Germline loops: CDR1 SNHLY, CDR2 FYNNEI. This CDR3 is built from 15 residues. V lost 6 bases and J lost 2; bases outside the gene matches: 4. In DNA, the CDR3 is TGTGCCAGCAGGGCGGACAGGGGGGGCAATCAGCCCCAGCATTTT. Translated: CASRADRGGNQPQHF.

On this clonotype itself: A much larger clonotype is one base distant, so this may be a read error. This chain connects TRBV10-3 to TRBJ2-2; D is ambiguous. Trimming pared 4 bases from V and 6 bases from J, leaving 6 bases between. Germline CDR1 is ENHRY and CDR2 is SYGVKD. The CDR3 totals 12 residues. Here the CDR3 DNA reads TGTGCCATCAGTGTTGGGGCCGGGGAGCTGTTTTTT. Translated: CAISVGAGELFF.

This clonotype has more than one count but fewer than ten. This sequence joins TRBV6-1 and TRBJ2-2; D is undetermined. V gave up 6 bases and J gave up 5 bases, with 13 bases separating them. The CDR3 covers 14 residues. CDR1 and CDR2 from the germline V gene are MNHNS and SASEGT. CDR3 sequence reads: CASRPSGFTGELFF. In DNA form, the CDR3 reads TGTGCCAGCAGACCCTCTGGGTTTACCGGGGAGCTGTTTTTT.

The gene calls are TRBV20-1 and TRBJ2-7; TRBD2 matches at 8 bases. Germline CDR1 and CDR2: DFQATT and SNEGSKA (reference sequence). The junction had 3 bases not matched to a gene; V was cut back by 3 bases and J by 2 bases. The CDR3 has 13 residues. The CDR3 nucleotides are TGCAGTGCTAGCCGGGAGGGCCCCTACGAGCAGTACTTC. This encodes CSASREGPYEQYF.

This clonotype was counted at least ten times. V and J are TRBV2 and TRBJ1-2, with a tentative D call TRBD1 (6 bases). The CDR3 contains 16 residues. Trimming stripped 0 bases from V and 8 bases from J, with 19 bases between. CDR1 and CDR2 (germline): SNHLY, FYNNEI. The CDR3: CASSEASQGFGMGYTF. CDR3 nucleotide sequence: TGTGCCAGCAGTGAAGCATCACAGGGTTTTGGCATGGGCTACACCTTC. Full variable domain (rest looked up from reference TRBV2 and TRBJ1-2): EPEVTQTPSHQVTQMGQEVILRCVPISNHLYFYWYRQILGQKVEFLVSFYNNEISEKSEIFDDQFSVERPDGSNFTLKIRSTKLEDSAMYFCASSEASQGFGMGYTFGSGTRLTVV.

This clonotype was found a few times. The J gene is TRBJ2-2, the V gene TRBV5-1; no clear D. V was trimmed by 0 bases and J by 2 bases, leaving 8 bases between them. CDR1 is SGHRS and CDR2 is YFSETQ in the germline V gene. The CDR3 covers 15 residues. DNA of the CDR3: TGCGCCAGCAGCTTGGTTTCCGGTAACACCGGGGAGCTGTTTTTT. As protein: CASSLVSGNTGELFF.

This clonotype was found many times. This chain connects TRBV20-1 to TRBJ2-7; perhaps D is TRBD1 or TRBD2 (5 bases each). This CDR3 is built from 11 residues. Germline V gene lookup returns CDR1 DFQATT and CDR2 SNEGSKA (reference sequence). The ends were cut back, 5 bases at V and 4 bases at J, with 9 bases in the middle. CDR3 DNA sequence: TGCAGTGCTGGGACGGGGTACGAGCAGTACTTC. Amino acid sequence: CSAGTGYEQYF.